What follows are 12 T cell receptor beta chains derived from one specimen sequenced in a study of graft-versus-host responses after intestinal transplantation. TCRdb keeps only in-frame clones here, not all; method: immunoSEQ multiplex PCR. The sample holds roughly 69,000 clones, roughly 92% seen once. This sample comprised bone marrow, obtained roughly 780 days after intestinal transplantation. These receptors came from a human patient who received an intestinal transplant, so some T cells may come from the graft donor.

The chain links TRBV9 to TRBJ2-3; TRBD2 agrees at 11 bases. Germline loops: CDR1 SGDLS, CDR2 YYNGEE. After removal of 3 bases from V and 4 bases from J, the junction contained 13 bases not matched to a gene. The length of the CDR3 is 18 residues. CDR3 in amino acids: CASSDSGRAWVGPDTQYF. In DNA, the CDR3 is TGTGCCAGCAGCGATAGCGGGAGGGCCTGGGTAGGCCCAGATACGCAGTATTTT.

The V and J genes are TRBV5-1 and TRBJ1-3; TRBD1 matches at 9 bases. Germline lookup yields CDR1 SGHRS and CDR2 YFSETQ. The CDR3 consists of 14 residues. V lost 7 bases to trimming and J lost 1 base; unmatched junction nucleotides: 3. The DNA of the CDR3 is TGCGCCAGCTCAGACAGGGGGTCTGGAAACACCATATATTTT. Translated, it gives CASSDRGSGNTIYF.

The CDR3 spells CAKQSSPSYNSPLHF. DNA of the CDR3: TGTGCCAAGCAGAGTTCTCCCTCCTATAATTCACCCCTCCACTTT. The chain has TRBV25-1 and TRBJ1-6; D ambiguous. Trimming shortened V by 10 bases and J by 0 bases, and 13 bases separated the two germline ends. Germline V gives CDR1 MGHDK, CDR2 SYGVNS. The CDR3 is made up of 15 amino acids.

This clone was picked up a small number of times. The V gene is TRBV7-9, the J gene TRBJ1-4, with D possibly TRBD1 on 5 matching bases. Trimming took 1 base from V and 1 from J, leaving 7 bases between them. Germline-derived CDR1 and CDR2 are SEHNR and FQNEAQ (reference sequence). The CDR3 extends over 15 amino acids. CDR3 amino acids: CASSLGQGTNEKLFF. CDR3 in DNA: TGTGCCAGCAGCTTAGGGCAGGGAACTAATGAAAAACTGTTTTTT.

CDR3 coding DNA: TGTGCCAGCAGCGTAATGCGGGAGCGGGGCGAGCAGTACTTC. Its translation: CASSVMRERGEQYF. V and J are TRBV9 and TRBJ2-7; 7 bases are a match to TRBD2. CDR1 is SGDLS, CDR2 YYNGEE, per germline. The length of the CDR3 is 14 residues. After removal of 1 base from V and 6 bases from J, the junction contained 7 bases not matched to a gene.

The chain is built from TRBV5-1 and TRBJ2-7, with unresolved D. Germline assignment: CDR1 SGHRS and CDR2 YFSETQ. CDR3 length: 14 amino acids. V gave up 0 bases and J gave up 1 base, with 8 bases separating them. Written as DNA, the CDR3 is TGCGCCAGCAGCTTGGGAGCCGGGTCCTACGAGCAGTACTTC. Amino acids: CASSLGAGSYEQYF.

The chain employs TRBV27 and TRBJ1-5; TRBD1 is a possible D gene (5 bases). Trimming took off 7 bases at V and 3 bases at J, with 22 bases between the two ends. Germline V CDR1 and CDR2: MNHEY, SMNVEV (reference sequence). The CDR3 extends over 17 amino acids. CDR3 loop: CASTKLGRGRSNQPQHF. The CDR3 DNA is TGTGCCAGCACCAAACTTGGGAGGGGACGGTCCAATCAGCCCCAGCATTTT.

CDR3: CASSPPGGNQPQHF. The CDR3 nucleotides are TGTGCCAGCAGCCCGCCGGGGGGCAATCAGCCCCAGCATTTT. The chain employs TRBV2 and TRBJ1-5, with a possible D match to TRBD1 (5 bases). The CDR3 loop spans 14 amino acids. Trimming took 6 bases from V and 2 from J, leaving 11 bases between them. The germline V gene has CDR1 SNHLY and CDR2 FYNNEI.

The rearrangement joins TRBV5-6 to TRBJ1-5; D is uncertain. Between the trimmed V and J ends, which lost 0 bases and 5 bases, there was a span of 3 bases. The germline gives CDR1 SGHDT, CDR2 YYEEEE. This CDR3 spans 12 amino acids. CDR3 in amino acids: CASSLVDQPQHF. In nucleotides, the CDR3 is TGTGCCAGCAGCTTGGTTGATCAGCCCCAGCATTTT.

The chain carries TRBV7-9 and TRBJ1-1; D is undetermined. Germline V gene sequence: CDR1 SEHNR, CDR2 FQNEAQ (reference sequence). V dropped 0 bases and J dropped 5 bases, with 7 bases sitting between them. The CDR3 loop spans 13 amino acids. This CDR3 reads CASSLAGLTEAFF. In nucleotides, the CDR3 is TGTGCCAGCAGCTTAGCGGGTTTAACTGAAGCTTTCTTT.

This chain links TRBV29-1 with TRBJ2-5; D is possibly TRBD2 (5 bases). The CDR3 covers 15 residues. CDR1 and CDR2 from the germline V gene are SQVTM and ANQGSEA. Trimming took off 3 bases at V and 4 bases at J, with 18 bases between the two ends. The CDR3, as DNA: TGCAGCGTTGATGACGCTTTGGGAGTCGGAGAGACCCAGTACTTC. Its protein product is CSVDDALGVGETQYF.

In its sample, this clone was seen once. This chain connects TRBV4-2 to TRBJ2-1; TRBD1 might be the D (7 bases). This CDR3 contains 15 residues. Germline assignment: CDR1 LGHNA and CDR2 YNFKEQ. Trimming stripped 4 bases from V and 6 bases from J, with 16 bases between. CDR3 protein: CASSPDRDSGNEQFF. In nucleotides, the CDR3 is TGTGCCAGCAGCCCTGACAGGGACTCCGGCAATGAGCAGTTCTTC.